This T cell receptor beta chain was found in a study of patients and donors after allogeneic stem cell transplantation. TCRdb analysed the RT-PCR reads with MiXCR anew, one entry per CDR3 protein. The sample shows fewer than 60,000 distinct CDR3 sequences, 13% of them seen only once. In this sample, this clonotype turned up many times. CDR1 is SQVTM and CDR2 is ANQGSEA in the germline V gene. The length of the CDR3 is 12 residues. Trimming removed 5 bases from V and 0 bases from J, with 7 bases in between. V and J are TRBV29-1 and TRBJ1-2; no definite D call. Sequenced input: blood, either unsorted or a sorted T cell fraction (not recorded which). This clonotype was obtained from a human donor who was either an allogeneic HSCT recipient or a stem cell or donor lymphocyte infusion donor (not recorded which). It is not recorded whose cells these are; they may come from a transplant donor. The CDR3 region has the DNA TGCAGCGTTAAGACGACTAACTATGGCTACACCTTC. This codes for CSVKTTNYGYTF.